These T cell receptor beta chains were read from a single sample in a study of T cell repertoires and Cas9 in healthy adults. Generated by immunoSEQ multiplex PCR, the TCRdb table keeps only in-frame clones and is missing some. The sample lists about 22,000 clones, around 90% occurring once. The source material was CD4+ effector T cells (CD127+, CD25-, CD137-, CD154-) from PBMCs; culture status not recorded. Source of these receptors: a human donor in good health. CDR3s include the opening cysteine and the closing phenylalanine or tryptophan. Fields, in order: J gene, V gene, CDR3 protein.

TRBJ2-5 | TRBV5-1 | CASRRGVQETQYF
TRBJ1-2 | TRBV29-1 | CSVESYYGYTF
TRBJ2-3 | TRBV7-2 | CASSAAGTDTQYF
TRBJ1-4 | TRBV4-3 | CASSQDTGWEKLFF
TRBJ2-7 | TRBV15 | CATSTRTTGSEQYF
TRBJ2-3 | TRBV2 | CASSVQGITDTQYF
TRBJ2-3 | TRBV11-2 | CASSPRAGGYTDTQYF
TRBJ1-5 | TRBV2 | CASSGQTSNQPQHF
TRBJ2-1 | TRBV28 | CASSFPTKPTQFF
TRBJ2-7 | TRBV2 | CASSTGPSSYEQYF
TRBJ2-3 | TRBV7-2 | CASSLVGTKGPQYF